This T cell receptor (beta chain) derives from a study of blood T cell repertoires in COVID-19. Study as a whole: Sites across the United States, Italy and Spain contributed samples from acute and convalescent COVID-19. Nucleic acid was either cDNA or gDNA, and it came from T cells, B-cell-depleted T cells, or PBMCs.

The CDR3 extends over 15 amino acids. Germline V gives CDR1 LGHNA, CDR2 YSLEER. With V trimmed by 3 bases and J by 6 bases, 6 bases remained unmatched. Under the authors' procedure: Estimation of nucleated cell counts relied on the amplification of reference gene primers. Only in-frame clones appear in the TCRdb table, and some are missing; sequencing was by immunoSEQ multiplex PCR. That table gives V, J and clone size, and the DNA gave D and trimming. The sample includes about 140,000 clones, around 81% of them seen just once. The receptor comes from a woman in her sixties or seventies with acute or convalescent COVID-19. V is TRBV4-3 and J is TRBJ1-3; the match to TRBD1 covers 9 bases. The sequencing input was peripheral blood. CDR3 bases: TGCGCCAGCAGCCAGCGGGACAGGGCCCCAAACACCATATATTTT. Translating gives CASSQRDRAPNTIYF.